These T cell receptor beta chains were read from a single sample in a study of cytomegalovirus exposure and HLA in healthy donors. Using immunoSEQ multiplex PCR, the repertoire was profiled, and TCRdb retains in-frame clones only, with some absent. The sample lists roughly 100,000 clones, around 80% occurring once. The sequencing input was PBMCs. All receptors come from a woman in her forties in good health and CMV-seronegative. Both conserved end residues are part of each CDR3. D genes are given only for firm matches. Size is omitted from some rows. Given values are once, few, many or a class for expanded clones.

TRBJ1-3 | TRBV5-1 | NA | NA | CASSLAGGDTIYF | TGCGCCAGCAGCTTGGCAGGAGGGGACACCATATATTTT
TRBJ1-6 | TRBV6-5 | once | TRBD1 | CASSYSRQGGGSPLHF | TGTGCCAGCAGTTACTCGAGACAGGGGGGAGGTTCACCCCTCCACTTT
TRBJ2-1 | TRBV4-1 | NA | TRBD2 | CASNQAGVSYNEQFF | TGCGCCAGCAATCAGGCGGGAGTATCCTACAATGAGCAGTTCTTC
TRBJ1-2 | TRBV7-3 | NA | TRBD1 | CASSLMGQYNYGYTF | TGTGCCAGCAGCTTAATGGGACAGTATAACTATGGCTACACCTTC
TRBJ1-3 | TRBV5-8 | NA | NA | CASSYTGSGNTIYF | TGTGCCAGCAGCTACACAGGGTCTGGAAACACCATATATTTT
TRBJ1-2 | TRBV18 | NA | NA | CASSPEMKNGYTF | TGTGCCAGCTCCCCGGAGATGAAAAATGGCTACACCTTC
TRBJ2-1 | TRBV7-3 | NA | NA | CASSFDSSYNEQFF | TGTGCCAGCAGCTTCGACAGCTCCTACAATGAGCAGTTCTTC
TRBJ1-5 | TRBV19 | NA | NA | CASSMRSDSLYQPQHF | TGTGCCAGTAGTATGAGGTCGGACAGTCTATATCAGCCCCAGCATTTT
TRBJ2-7 | TRBV4-2 | NA | TRBD2 | CASSQEGGRAYEQYF | TGTGCCAGCAGCCAAGAAGGCGGGAGGGCTTACGAGCAGTACTTC
TRBJ2-7 | TRBV2 | NA | TRBD2 | CASSVQGLATYEQYF | TGTGCCAGCAGTGTTCAGGGACTAGCGACATACGAGCAGTACTTC
TRBJ1-1 | TRBV27 | NA | NA | CASRSPTIATEAFF | TGTGCCAGCAGGAGCCCGACAATCGCTACTGAAGCTTTCTTT
TRBJ2-7 | TRBV4-1 | NA | TRBD1 | CASSRTGGGEQYF | TGCGCCAGCAGCAGGACAGGGGGAGGCGAGCAGTACTTC
TRBJ2-4 | TRBV28 | NA | TRBD1 | CASSGGQGSQVQYF | TGTGCCAGCAGTGGGGGACAGGGAAGTCAGGTTCAGTACTTC
TRBJ1-2 | TRBV18 | NA | NA | CASSPLDRSWERNYGYTF | TGTGCCAGCTCACCTCTCGACAGGAGCTGGGAACGCAACTATGGCTACACCTTC
TRBJ2-2 | TRBV5-1 | NA | NA | CASSPPSPLTGELFF | TGCGCCAGCAGCCCCCCTTCCCCCTTGACCGGGGAGCTGTTTTTT
TRBJ1-1 | TRBV7-2 | NA | NA | CASSLVLANTEAFF | TGTGCCAGCAGCTTAGTTTTGGCGAACACTGAAGCTTTCTTT
TRBJ2-1 | TRBV19 | NA | NA | CASSIGNLGGNEQFF | TGTGCCAGTAGTATTGGAAACCTAGGGGGCAATGAGCAGTTCTTC
TRBJ1-2 | TRBV7-9 | NA | NA | CASSSRTLTEHYGYTF | TGTGCCAGCAGCTCAAGAACTTTAACAGAGCACTATGGCTACACCTTC
TRBJ2-7 | TRBV5-6 | NA | NA | CASSLSLSYEQYF | TGTGCCAGCAGCCTCAGTCTGTCCTACGAGCAGTACTTC
TRBJ2-2 | TRBV4-2 | NA | TRBD2 | CASSQVIRLAGVDGELFF | TGTGCCAGCAGCCAAGTCATTAGACTAGCGGGAGTGGACGGGGAGCTGTTTTTT
TRBJ1-6 | TRBV10-3 | NA | NA | CAIRTGTDTSPLHF | TGTGCCATCAGGACCGGGACTGACACTTCACCCCTCCACTTT
TRBJ2-5 | TRBV28 | NA | TRBD2 | CASSTQTGTSWETQYF | TGTGCCAGCAGTACCCAGACTGGGACTAGCTGGGAGACCCAGTACTTC
TRBJ2-7 | TRBV5-6 | once | NA | CASSLGPGGSSYEQYF | TGTGCCAGCAGCTTGGGGCCCGGGGGAAGCTCCTACGAGCAGTACTTC
TRBJ1-3 | TRBV14 | NA | NA | CASSQGGMAGNTIYF | TGTGCCAGCAGCCAGGGGGGGATGGCTGGAAACACCATATATTTT
TRBJ1-2 | TRBV6-5 | NA | TRBD1 | CASSYAGGLLGYTF | TGTGCCAGCAGTTACGCAGGGGGCTTATTGGGCTACACCTTC
TRBJ1-2 | TRBV7-9 | NA | TRBD1 | CASSPRQGKKGYTF | TGTGCCAGCAGCCCAAGACAGGGGAAGAAAGGCTACACCTTC
TRBJ1-1 | TRBV2 | NA | NA | CASSTLVTEAFF | TGTGCCAGCAGCACTCTCGTTACTGAAGCTTTCTTT
TRBJ1-6 | TRBV5-8 | few | NA | CASRGRGQRSPLHF | TGTGCCAGCAGGGGAAGGGGCCAAAGGTCACCCCTCCACTTT
TRBJ2-3 | TRBV13 | NA | NA | CASSLAQGEEQYF | TGTGCCAGCAGCTTAGCCCAAGGGGAAGAGCAGTATTTT
TRBJ2-5 | TRBV2 | few | NA | CASNNEETQYF | TGTGCCAGCAATAATGAAGAGACCCAGTACTTC
TRBJ1-2 | TRBV14 | NA | NA | CASSPTGWGYTF | TGTGCCAGCAGCCCCACGGGGTGGGGCTACACCTTC
TRBJ1-2 | TRBV28 | NA | TRBD1 | CASSLGQVFYGYTF | TGTGCCAGCAGTTTAGGACAGGTATTTTATGGCTACACCTTC
TRBJ2-7 | TRBV19 | NA | TRBD1 | CASSLQTGFIYEQYF | TGTGCCAGTAGTCTTCAGACAGGGTTCATCTACGAGCAGTACTTC
TRBJ1-3 | TRBV2 | once | NA | CASSLPDADGNTIYF | TGTGCCAGCAGTCTACCCGACGCGGATGGAAACACCATATATTTT
TRBJ1-4 | TRBV19 | NA | NA | CASSLRGGEKLFF | TGTGCCAGTAGTTTAAGAGGGGGAGAAAAACTGTTTTTT
TRBJ1-5 | TRBV2 | NA | TRBD1 | CASSPDRGRQPQHF | TGTGCCAGCAGCCCGGACAGGGGGAGACAGCCCCAGCATTTT
TRBJ2-2 | TRBV7-3 | NA | NA | CASSLGRDSGELFF | TGTGCCAGCAGCTTAGGGCGGGATAGCGGGGAGCTGTTTTTT
TRBJ1-1 | TRBV27 | few | TRBD1 | CASSFRGPNTEAFF | TGTGCCAGCAGTTTCAGGGGGCCGAACACTGAAGCTTTCTTT
TRBJ1-1 | TRBV29-1 | NA | TRBD1 | CSARGPNTEAFF | TGCAGCGCTAGGGGGCCGAACACTGAAGCTTTCTTT